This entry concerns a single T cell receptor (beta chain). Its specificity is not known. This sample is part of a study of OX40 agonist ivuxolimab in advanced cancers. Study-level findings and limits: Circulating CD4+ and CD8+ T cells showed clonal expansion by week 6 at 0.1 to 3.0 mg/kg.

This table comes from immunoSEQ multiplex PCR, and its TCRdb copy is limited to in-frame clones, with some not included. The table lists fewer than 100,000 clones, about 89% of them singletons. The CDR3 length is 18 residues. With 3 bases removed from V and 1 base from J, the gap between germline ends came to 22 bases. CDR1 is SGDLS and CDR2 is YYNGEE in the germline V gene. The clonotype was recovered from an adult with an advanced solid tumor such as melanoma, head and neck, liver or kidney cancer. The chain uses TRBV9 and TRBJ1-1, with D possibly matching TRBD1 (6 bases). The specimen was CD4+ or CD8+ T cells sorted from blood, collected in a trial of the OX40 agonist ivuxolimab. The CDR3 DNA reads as TGTGCCAGCAGCGGCCGGCCCGGGGGCGCGGGTCAGAACACTGAAGCTTTCTTT. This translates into CASSGRPGGAGQNTEAFF.